Described below is a single TCR beta chain sequence and its context. Its antigen is undetermined. This sample is part of a study of T cells expressing NK-cell markers. The wider study: Seven sequenced donors out of eight were HCMV-seropositive, one seronegative.

The CDR3 totals 19 residues. Germline assignment: CDR1 SGHRS and CDR2 YFSETQ. Findings of the study overall: Dominant NKG2C+ clonotypes accounted for 1.0-7.0% of CD8+ T cells in about 6 donors. The CD3+CD56-NKG2C+ fraction of a few donors was likewise dominated by these clonotypes.

As the method of synthesis, 5'RACE template switching with UMIs yielded TCR beta cDNA. From its re-call of the 5' RACE reads, TCRdb lists each CDR3 protein once, without DNA. The ten top clones account for roughly 1.4%, within a sample of fewer than 550,000 distinct CDR3 sequences. The genes are TRBV5-1 and TRBJ2-5; TCRdb's D call, TRBD2, is unchecked because there is no DNA. Material: blood T cells: a sorted CD56 or NKG2C T cell subset, CD4+ or CD8+ T cells, or bulk PBMC T cells (not recorded which). The sequence was obtained from a woman in her 50s in good health. CDR3 region: CASSLVLAGDFELQETQYF.